This T cell receptor (beta chain) emerged from a study of long-term antiretroviral therapy in people with HIV. This clone was recorded only once. Looked up from germline, CDR1 is LGHNA and CDR2 is YSLEER. This CDR3 has 14 amino acids. V lost 0 bases, J lost 5 bases, and 10 bases lay in between. They ran version v3.0 of the immunoSEQ assay at survey level. Libraries were prepared by immunoSEQ multiplex PCR; TCRdb keeps only in-frame clonotypes and omits some of them. The repertoire holds over 30,000 clones, roughly 87% seen once, with less than 8% in the top ten. The rearrangement links TRBV4-3 to TRBJ2-5; D gene unclear. Source: unsorted PBMCs, taken 1 year after starting antiretroviral therapy. The origin of this receptor is a man aged 18-30 years with HIV. CDR3 DNA: TGCGCCAGCAGCCAAGAGGTAGTCGGGGAGACCCAGTACTTC. Its protein is CASSQEVVGETQYF.